This T cell receptor (beta chain) appears in the sequencing data of a study of OX40 agonist ivuxolimab in advanced cancers. TCRdb keeps only in-frame clones here, not all; method: immunoSEQ multiplex PCR. This sample has fewer than 85,000 clones, with roughly 88% found just once. V was clipped by 4 bases and J by 5 bases, with 21 bases between them. The CDR3 length is 16 residues. Germline V gives CDR1 SGDLS, CDR2 YYNGEE. The TCR comes from an adult with an advanced solid tumor such as melanoma, head and neck, liver or kidney cancer. This material consisted of CD4+ or CD8+ T cells sorted from blood, taken in a trial of the OX40 agonist ivuxolimab. This chain joins TRBV9 and TRBJ1-2; D gene ambiguous. This chain's CDR3 is CASSPPDDYPRYGYTF. The CDR3 nucleotides are TGTGCCAGCAGCCCCCCCGACGATTACCCCAGGTATGGCTACACCTTC.